This is a list of T cell receptor beta chains from one sample in a study of PD-1 blockade in classical Hodgkin lymphoma. Clones were read by immunoSEQ multiplex PCR, and TCRdb kept only the in-frame ones, dropping some. The sample holds 25,000 to 30,000 clones, around 80% seen once. The material sequenced was CD4+ T cells from blood, taken at baseline. These receptors originate from a human donor with classical Hodgkin lymphoma. The CDR3 runs from the conserved cysteine through the conserved F or W.

V gene	J gene	CDR3 protein
TRBV19	TRBJ2-4	CASSILISENIQYF
TRBV6-1	TRBJ1-2	CASSRGRNGYTF
TRBV9	TRBJ2-1	CASSSKFIGDEQFF
TRBV5-1	TRBJ1-1	CASSLEQNTEAFF
TRBV9	TRBJ1-6	CASSPAGGLYNSPLHF
TRBV12-5	TRBJ2-7	CASGPTGTGEFYEQYF
TRBV7-2	TRBJ1-4	CASSLAGQINEKLFF
TRBV19	TRBJ1-5	CASSIEGGNQPQHF
TRBV18	TRBJ1-4	CASSQYEKLFF
TRBV9	TRBJ1-6	CASSVEARGDLNSPLHF
TRBV19	TRBJ1-5	CASSSQGALGQPQHF
TRBV5-4	TRBJ1-1	CASSLPSVVNTEAFF
TRBV7-2	TRBJ1-1	CASSPISTGNTEAFF
TRBV6-6	TRBJ2-7	CASSYLDRGLGEQYF
TRBV9	TRBJ1-2	CASSVGLAFYGYTF
TRBV18	NA	CASSPAGYGYEQYF
TRBV5-5	TRBJ2-2	CASSWTVRAGELFF
TRBV11-2	TRBJ2-7	CASSLEWGGSSYEQYF
TRBV5-6	TRBJ1-1	CASSFSAEAFF
TRBV7-9	TRBJ1-5	CASSLGGYSNQPQHF
TRBV6-5	TRBJ1-2	CASSYEGLGGYTF
TRBV5-8	TRBJ2-2	CASRTYRDGTGELFF
TRBV19	TRBJ1-1	CASNNGGGNTEAFF
TRBV28	TRBJ2-7	CASKTALGSYEQYF
TRBV7-2	TRBJ1-1	CASSSELNTEAFF
TRBV7-2	TRBJ1-3	CASSFPALAGNTIYF
TRBV30	TRBJ2-3	CAWARDRNTDTQYF
TRBV7-9	TRBJ2-7	CASTSGSYYEQYF
TRBV18	TRBJ2-5	CASSPPFETLETQYF
TRBV2	TRBJ2-5	CASSEAPQEVTQYF
TRBV14	TRBJ2-7	CASSQVSRSAYEQYF
TRBV28	TRBJ2-1	CASSSLAGVYNEQFF
TRBV7-2	TRBJ1-2	CASSLAGGARYGYTF
TRBV11-2	TRBJ1-4	CASSQGQTGDEKLFF
TRBV10-3	TRBJ2-7	CAISRGQPYEQYF
TRBV5-1	TRBJ1-2	CASSSGGGGSIYGYTF
TRBV28	TRBJ1-5	CASSIFAIFAHQPQHF
TRBV5-4	TRBJ2-1	CASRSLADSYNEQFF
TRBV6-1	TRBJ1-2	CASSEREGNYGYTF
TRBV6-6	TRBJ2-7	CASSYGTQDYEQYF
TRBV4-3	TRBJ1-2	CASRGRGRLNGYTF